This T cell receptor beta chain was recovered during a study of siplizumab effects on memory and regulatory T cells. Notes on the study in general: Memory cells that were CD4+ and unstimulated gave rise to alloreactive sequences, which siplizumab significantly reduced.

Generated by immunoSEQ multiplex PCR, the TCRdb table keeps only in-frame clones and is missing some. The sample consists of 70,000 to 100,000 clones, roughly 93% of them appearing once. V was pared by 1 base and J by 5 bases, with 9 bases between. CDR1 and CDR2 (germline): SEHNR, FQNEAQ (reference sequence). The CDR3 runs to 15 residues. A word on this clone: The target antigen is unknown.

Specimen: CD8+ T cells sorted from blood. The V and J genes are TRBV7-9 and TRBJ1-6, with D uncertain. The receptor's source is a human donor in good health. CDR3 bases: TGTGCCAGCAGCTTAGGGGGTTTCAATAATTCACCCCTCCACTTT. Amino acids: CASSLGGFNNSPLHF.